Shown below are 31 T cell receptor beta chains from a single sample sequenced in a study of human T cells and chemical hapten exposure. MiXCR was run by TCRdb on the RACE reads, yielding one entry per CDR3 protein. The data show 80,000 to 100,000 distinct CDR3 sequences, approximately 10% seen once. Time point here: patch test 3, about 24 weeks after DPC sensitization. Treatment here: therapeutic diphenylcyclopropenone sensitization with weekly scalp DPC. The sequences come from whole blood, collected in connection with sensitization to the hapten diphenylcyclopropenone (DPC). These receptors originate from a woman in her 30s with alopecia areata. Some clones in this sample may be carry-over from other donors' samples.

This clonotype was picked up a small number of times. V usage is TRBV28 and J usage is TRBJ2-7, with 8 bases aligning to TRBD1. The trim removed 8 bases at V and 4 bases at J, leaving 10 bases unmatched. Germline V lookup: CDR1 MDHEN, CDR2 SYDVKM. The CDR3 totals 14 residues. The CDR3 is CASYKQGEKYEQYF. CDR3 nucleotides: TGTGCCAGCTATAAACAGGGGGAAAAGTACGAGCAGTACTTC.

This clonotype was observed at least ten times. The chain uses TRBV7-2 and TRBJ2-1; tentatively, D is TRBD1 (5 bases). The germline gives CDR1 SGHTA, CDR2 FQGNSA. CDR3 length: 14 residues. The V end was cut by 6 bases, the J end by 4 bases, with 13 bases between. Here the CDR3 DNA reads TGTGCCAGCAGATCCCGACAGCTTTACAATGAGCAGTTCTTC. Protein product: CASRSRQLYNEQFF.

This clonotype was recorded at least ten times. The chain joins TRBV30 to TRBJ1-4, with D unclear. Trimming stripped 2 bases from V and 4 bases from J, with 2 bases between. Germline V gives CDR1 GTSNPN, CDR2 SVGIG (reference sequence). The CDR3 runs to 11 residues. The CDR3 loop reads CAWSFNEKLFF. CDR3 DNA: TGTGCCTGGAGTTTTAATGAAAAACTGTTTTTT.

This clonotype occurred many times. The V and J genes are TRBV19 and TRBJ1-5, with 7 bases aligning to TRBD1. The germline V gene encodes CDR1 LNHDA and CDR2 SQIVND (reference sequence). The ends lost 3 bases at V and 0 bases at J; junction bases unmatched: 5. The CDR3 has 16 residues. CDR3 amino acids: CASSMGQRYSNQPQHF. The CDR3 DNA reads as TGTGCCAGTAGTATGGGACAGCGATATAGCAATCAGCCCCAGCATTTT.

In its sample, this clonotype was seen many times. CDR3 sequence (DNA): TGCAGTGCTAGAGTTCAGGGACGAACTGAAGCTTTCTTT. This translates into CSARVQGRTEAFF. This chain uses TRBV20-1 with TRBJ1-1; TRBD1 is a possible D gene (5 bases). V was pared by 1 base and J by 5 bases, with 11 bases between. Germline CDR1 reads DFQATT; CDR2 reads SNEGSKA (reference sequence). The CDR3 is made up of 13 amino acids.

This clonotype came up many times. The chain uses TRBV27 and TRBJ1-5, with a possible D match to TRBD1 (5 bases). The CDR3 is made up of 16 amino acids. V was pared by 0 bases and J by 5 bases, with 14 bases between. Germline CDR1 is MNHEY and CDR2 is SMNVEV (reference sequence). Here the CDR3 reads CASSLSGHLADQPQHF. DNA of the CDR3: TGTGCCAGCAGTTTATCTGGACACTTAGCCGATCAGCCCCAGCATTTT.

This chain joins TRBV2 and TRBJ2-7; D ambiguous. The CDR3 sequence is 11 residues long. CDR1 and CDR2 from the germline V gene are SNHLY and FYNNEI. The ends were cut back, 8 bases at V and 5 bases at J, with 10 bases in the middle. The CDR3 DNA reads as TGTGCCAGCGGCCGTGAGGACGAGCAGTACTTC. This sequence encodes CASGREDEQYF. The variable domain in full, completed from reference TRBV2 and TRBJ2-7, reads EPEVTQTPSHQVTQMGQEVILRCVPISNHLYFYWYRQILGQKVEFLVSFYNNEISEKSEIFDDQFSVERPDGSNFTLKIRSTKLEDSAMYFCASGREDEQYFGPGTRLTVT.

This clonotype was picked up many times. V and J are TRBV28 and TRBJ1-2, with D perhaps TRBD1 (6 bases). In germline, CDR1 is MDHEN, CDR2 SYDVKM. There are 11 residues in the CDR3. V lost 8 bases and J lost 8, with 12 bases in between. The CDR3 loop reads CASCKTGGYTF. The CDR3 DNA reads TGTGCCAGCTGCAAGACAGGCGGCTACACCTTC.

This clonotype came up a few times. V is TRBV28 and J is TRBJ2-7, with TRBD1 as a possible D gene (5 bases). The germline gives CDR1 MDHEN, CDR2 SYDVKM. V lost 7 bases and J 1 base, leaving 11 bases between the germline ends. The CDR3 is made up of 13 amino acids. CDR3 coding DNA: TGTGCCAGCAAAATAGGGGTGTCCTACGAGCAGTACTTC. The encoded protein is CASKIGVSYEQYF.

V is TRBV10-3 and J is TRBJ2-1; 10 bases match TRBD2. This CDR3 contains 13 residues. Germline loops: CDR1 ENHRY, CDR2 SYGVKD. Germline trimming cut 6 bases from V and 8 bases from J; bases unmatched to any gene: 4. CDR3 protein: CAIRGTSDHEQFF. The CDR3 DNA reads TGTGCCATCAGGGGGACTAGCGACCATGAGCAGTTCTTC.

This rearrangement joins TRBV29-1 to TRBJ2-3; D perhaps matches TRBD1 (6 bases). CDR1 and CDR2 (germline): SQVTM, ANQGSEA. Trimming removed 7 bases at V and 2 bases at J, with 10 bases between. The CDR3 is made up of 12 amino acids. DNA of the CDR3: TGCAGCGCCTGGACAGCCACAGATACGCAGTATTTT. This codes for CSAWTATDTQYF.

CDR3 amino acids: CSVADMPASPLHF. In DNA form, the CDR3 reads TGCAGCGTTGCGGACATGCCCGCTTCACCCCTCCACTTT. This chain uses TRBV29-1 with TRBJ1-6, with D perhaps matching TRBD1 (5 bases). The CDR3 covers 13 residues. With 4 bases removed from V and 9 bases from J, the gap between germline ends came to 13 bases. The germline CDR1 and CDR2 sequences are SQVTM and ANQGSEA.

The genes are TRBV29-1 and TRBJ2-5; D may be TRBD2 (5 bases). CDR3 length equals 12 residues. V was clipped by 6 bases and J by 2 bases, with 10 bases between them. CDR1 and CDR2 from the germline V gene are SQVTM and ANQGSEA. The CDR3 DNA reads as TGCAGCGTGGCCCGGGGACAAGAGACCCAGTACTTC. This translates into CSVARGQETQYF. Full variable domain (missing parts from reference TRBV29-1 and TRBJ2-5): SAVISQKPSRDICQRGTSLTIQCQVDSQVTMMFWYRQQPGQSLTLIATANQGSEATYESGFVIDKFPISRPNLTFSTLTVSNMSPEDSSIYLCSVARGQETQYFGPGTRLLVL.

V is TRBV19 and J is TRBJ2-6, with D perhaps matching TRBD1 (5 bases). CDR1 is LNHDA and CDR2 is SQIVND in the germline V gene (reference sequence). This CDR3 has 17 residues. Trimming stripped 3 bases from V and 4 bases from J, with 16 bases between. The CDR3: CASSIVRVPRGANVLTF. The CDR3 region has the DNA TGTGCCAGTAGTATTGTCAGGGTCCCTAGAGGGGCCAACGTCCTGACTTTC.

This clonotype was counted many times. The V and J genes are TRBV30 and TRBJ2-1; TRBD1 or TRBD2 may be the D gene (5 bases each). The germline gives CDR1 GTSNPN, CDR2 SVGIG (reference sequence). The CDR3 loop spans 11 amino acids. CDR3 residues: CAGGRYNEQFF. As DNA, the CDR3 is TGTGCTGGGGGTCGGTACAATGAGCAGTTCTTC.

This clonotype showed up many times. The chain combines TRBV5-4 with TRBJ2-3; perhaps D is TRBD1 or TRBD2 (5 bases each). Trimming pared 4 bases from V and 0 bases from J, leaving 6 bases between. The CDR3 is 13 amino acids. Germline V gene lookup returns CDR1 SGHNT and CDR2 YYREEE (reference sequence). CDR3 nucleotides: TGTGCCAGCAGCCGGGACAGCACAGATACGCAGTATTTT. Encoded protein: CASSRDSTDTQYF.

In its sample, this clonotype was seen many times. This chain connects TRBV5-1 to TRBJ2-5, with 7 bases lining up with TRBD1. CDR1 and CDR2 (germline): SGHRS, YFSETQ. After removal of 4 bases from V and 3 bases from J, the junction contained 9 bases not matched to a gene. The CDR3 has 15 amino acids. The CDR3 here is CASSLATGTEETQYF. The CDR3 bases are TGCGCCAGCAGCCTGGCCACGGGGACAGAAGAGACCCAGTACTTC.

A few counts support this clonotype. Here the CDR3 reads CASSSLAGGTQYF. CDR3 sequence (DNA): TGTGCCAGCAGTTCCCTAGCGGGAGGGACCCAGTACTTC. The chain couples TRBV28 to TRBJ2-5; 11 positions agree with TRBD2. Losses at the gene ends were 4 bases for V and 7 bases for J; bases not matched to a gene: 2. The germline CDR1 and CDR2 sequences are MDHEN and SYDVKM. The CDR3 has 13 residues.

This clonotype came up a few times. The V and J genes are TRBV3-1 and TRBJ1-2; no reliable D call. Per germline, CDR1 LGHDT and CDR2 YNNKEL (reference sequence). The CDR3 runs 14 residues. Trimming left V 0 bases short and J 8 bases short, with 13 bases between. The CDR3, as DNA: TGTGCCAGCAGCCAAGATGCCACTGCGGGGGGCTACACCTTC. Translated, it gives CASSQDATAGGYTF.

The rearrangement links TRBV20-1 to TRBJ2-5, with D uncertain. CDR3 length equals 11 residues. Trimming took off 2 bases at V and 7 bases at J, with 8 bases between the two ends. Germline V gives CDR1 DFQATT, CDR2 SNEGSKA (reference sequence). The CDR3 nucleotides read TGCAGTGCTAGAATTCCTGGGACCCAGTACTTC. Translation: CSARIPGTQYF.

This clonotype was counted many times. This rearrangement joins TRBV29-1 to TRBJ2-3; D may be TRBD2 (5 bases). The CDR3 length is 13 residues. Germline V gene sequence: CDR1 SQVTM, CDR2 ANQGSEA. The V end lost 1 base, the J end lost 4 bases, and 9 bases lay between the germline ends. The CDR3 bases are TGCAGCGTTGAAGGCTCCGGGGCAGATACGCAGTATTTT. The encoded protein is CSVEGSGADTQYF.

This clonotype occurred a few times. This chain links TRBV3-1 with TRBJ2-5, with 7 bases matching TRBD1. Germline CDR1 reads LGHDT; CDR2 reads YNNKEL (reference sequence). CDR3 length: 15 residues. V trimming: 4 bases; J trimming: 3 bases; junction bases outside the gene matches: 8. This CDR3 reads CASSPNWDREETQYF. The CDR3 DNA sequence: TGTGCCAGCAGCCCTAATTGGGACAGAGAAGAGACCCAGTACTTC.

This chain connects TRBV4-1 to TRBJ2-1; no clear D. V dropped 0 bases and J dropped 0 bases, with 9 bases sitting between them. There are 16 residues in the CDR3. The V gene's germline CDR1 is MGHRA and CDR2 YSYEKL. Here the CDR3 reads CASSQDLVTSYNEQFF. CDR3 coding DNA: TGCGCCAGCAGCCAAGATCTGGTGACCTCCTACAATGAGCAGTTCTTC.

This clonotype was seen at least ten times. V is TRBV2 and J is TRBJ1-2, with D possibly TRBD1 on 5 matching bases. V was cut by 6 bases and J by 2 bases, with 10 bases left in between. In germline, CDR1 is SNHLY, CDR2 FYNNEI. The CDR3 is made up of 13 amino acids. The chain's CDR3 is CASSLQANYGYTF. DNA of the CDR3: TGTGCCAGCAGCCTACAGGCGAACTATGGCTACACCTTC.

This clonotype occurred many times. The chain couples TRBV9 to TRBJ2-1, with 9 bases fitting TRBD2. Trimming removed 0 bases from V and 4 bases from J; junction bases left unmatched: 5. Germline-derived CDR1 and CDR2 are SGDLS and YYNGEE. This CDR3 contains 16 residues. The CDR3 protein is CASSVAGLARYNEQFF. In nucleotides, the CDR3 is TGTGCCAGCAGCGTAGCCGGACTAGCGAGGTACAATGAGCAGTTCTTC.

The sample holds a few counts of this clonotype. The chain combines TRBV29-1 with TRBJ2-5; TRBD2 aligns across 8 bases. CDR3 length: 14 residues. Trimming cost V 7 bases and J 1 base; bases outside gene matches: 8. Germline lookup yields CDR1 SQVTM and CDR2 ANQGSEA. The chain's CDR3 is CSAQRGRTQETQYF. The CDR3 coding sequence is TGCAGCGCCCAGCGGGGGAGGACCCAAGAGACCCAGTACTTC.

This clonotype was picked up many times. A junction boundary mismatches the germline segment, possibly from a read error. V is TRBV7-7 and J is TRBJ2-1, with TRBD1 matching over 8 bases. This CDR3 spans 14 amino acids. Germline V gene data show CDR1 as SSHAT and CDR2 as FNYEAQ (reference sequence). The CDR3 nucleotides are TGTGCTAGCAGCCGCGACAGGGGCAGCGATGAGCAGTTCTTC. Its protein is CASSRDRGSDEQFF.

As concerns this clonotype: At one of its ends the junction is not consistent with the germline gene, which may arise from a read error. The rearrangement uses TRBV9 and TRBJ2-1; 8 bases match TRBD2. There are 15 residues in the CDR3. Germline CDR1 and CDR2: SGDLS and YYNGEE. This chain's CDR3 is CASTVAGTSYNEQFF. DNA of the CDR3: TGTGCCAGCACCGTAGCGGGAACTTCCTACAATGAGCAGTTCTTC.

This clonotype has ten or more counts. The chain recombines TRBV29-1 with TRBJ2-7, with 14 bases lining up with TRBD2. The germline V gene has CDR1 SQVTM and CDR2 ANQGSEA. This CDR3 region has 14 residues. V lost 6 bases to trimming and J lost 5 bases; unmatched junction nucleotides: 6. The CDR3 DNA is TGCAGCGTCTTGCCGGGACTAGCGGGAGACGAGCAGTACTTC. Translated, it gives CSVLPGLAGDEQYF.

The chain links TRBV3-1 to TRBJ2-3; 11 bases agree with TRBD2. CDR1 and CDR2 (germline): LGHDT, YNNKEL (reference sequence). Trimming at V came to 0 bases and at J to 2 bases, leaving 4 bases not matched to a gene. The CDR3 sequence is 17 residues long. For the CDR3, the DNA is TGTGCCAGCAGCCAAGAACGACTAGCGGGAATCACAGATACGCAGTATTTT. Residues: CASSQERLAGITDTQYF.

Concerning this clonotype itself: A much larger clone differs by one base, so this may be a read error. The CDR3 nucleotides are TGTGCCAGCAGTGACTCCGGGCCTAGTCCTGCCTACGGGCAGTACGTC. Amino acids: CASSDSGPSPAYGQYV. The gene calls are TRBV6-4 and TRBJ2-7, with unresolved D. Per the germline V gene, CDR1 is MRHNA and CDR2 is SNTAGT. The CDR3 totals 16 residues.